The 27 T cell receptor beta chains below were found in one sample sequenced in a study of blood T cell repertoires in COVID-19. Data came from immunoSEQ multiplex PCR; TCRdb stores just in-frame clones and leaves some out. The sample contains about 200,000 clones, roughly 80% of which appear only once. Material: peripheral blood. The receptors were gathered from a woman in her 70s with acute or convalescent COVID-19.

CDR3 sequence: CATSRDLGQGSHEQYF. Written as DNA, the CDR3 is TGTGCCACCAGCAGGGACTTGGGACAGGGTTCCCACGAGCAGTACTTC. The chain links TRBV15 to TRBJ2-7; 9 bases are a match to TRBD1. CDR3 length equals 16 residues. The germline V gene has CDR1 LNHNV and CDR2 YYDKDF (reference sequence). J was trimmed by 5 bases and V by 3 bases; bases with no gene match: 11.

This clone came up many times. CDR3 loop: CASSLAGGDTEAFF. The CDR3 DNA reads TGTGCCAGCAGCTTAGCTGGGGGGGACACTGAAGCTTTCTTT. The rearrangement links TRBV11-2 to TRBJ1-1; TRBD1 might be the D (5 bases). The CDR3 contains 14 residues. From germline, CDR1 is SGHAT and CDR2 FQNNGV. Trimming removed 1 base at V and 3 bases at J, with 9 bases between.

The rearrangement uses TRBV30 and TRBJ1-6, with a possible D match to TRBD1 (6 bases). V gave up 4 bases and J gave up 10 bases, with 14 bases separating them. The length of the CDR3 is 13 residues. Per germline, CDR1 GTSNPN and CDR2 SVGIG (reference sequence). CDR3 sequence: CAWTGGGQSPLHF. The CDR3 nucleotides read TGTGCCTGGACGGGGGGGGGCCAGTCACCCCTCCACTTT.

The chain carries TRBV5-4 and TRBJ2-7; the D gene is possibly TRBD1 (6 bases). Germline V CDR1 and CDR2: SGHNT, YYREEE (reference sequence). Trimming shortened V by 4 bases and J by 6 bases, and 23 bases separated the two germline ends. There are 16 residues in the CDR3. CDR3 nucleotides: TGTGCCAGCAGCGCCAACTCCGGGACACGGGCGTTCGAGCAGTACTTC. This codes for CASSANSGTRAFEQYF.

The rearrangement joins TRBV11-1 to TRBJ2-5, with 7 nucleotides matching TRBD2. The length of the CDR3 is 16 residues. The V and J ends lost 3 bases and 5 bases, in that order; junction bases with no gene match: 12. Germline V gene data show CDR1 as SGHAT and CDR2 as FQDESV (reference sequence). The CDR3 nucleotides read TGTGCCAGCAGCTTCGGTAAAGGCGGGAGTGGGGAGACCCAGTACTTC. Amino acids: CASSFGKGGSGETQYF.

This rearrangement joins TRBV20-1 to TRBJ2-5; D perhaps matches TRBD2 (5 bases). Trimming shortened V by 3 bases and J by 3 bases, and 5 bases separated the two germline ends. Germline V gives CDR1 DFQATT, CDR2 SNEGSKA (reference sequence). This CDR3 is built from 11 residues. The CDR3 is CSARGEETQYF. Written as DNA, the CDR3 is TGCAGTGCTAGGGGAGAAGAGACCCAGTACTTC.

The chain uses TRBV9 and TRBJ1-1; 10 nucleotides align to TRBD1. Germline V lookup: CDR1 SGDLS, CDR2 YYNGEE. V dropped 6 bases and J dropped 1; count of bases not matched to a gene: 15. The CDR3 runs to 18 residues. CDR3 DNA sequence: TGTGCCAGCACCCGCGACCCTCCGGGACAGGGGAAGAACACTGAAGCTTTCTTT. Translation: CASTRDPPGQGKNTEAFF.

V usage is TRBV11-2 and J usage is TRBJ2-1; 11 bases are shared with TRBD2. The CDR3 length is 17 residues. Germline CDR1 SGHAT, CDR2 FQNNGV. J was trimmed by 3 bases and V by 2 bases; bases with no gene match: 6. In nucleotides, the CDR3 is TGTGCCAGCAGCTTACGGGTAGCGGGAGGGAGCTACAATGAGCAGTTCTTC. It translates to CASSLRVAGGSYNEQFF.

This chain uses TRBV20-1 with TRBJ2-3, with 7 bases that match TRBD2. The V gene end was trimmed by 6 bases and the J gene end by 14 bases; junction bases not matched to a gene: 11. The germline V gene encodes CDR1 DFQATT and CDR2 SNEGSKA (reference sequence). The CDR3 is 11 residues long. This CDR3 is CSASGGPTSYF. CDR3 DNA sequence: TGCAGTGCGTCGGGAGGCCCCACGTCGTATTTT.

The V and J genes are TRBV12-3 or TRBV12-4 and TRBJ2-5; no clear D. The CDR3 loop spans 11 amino acids. The ends were cut back, 3 bases at V and 3 bases at J, with 2 bases in the middle. The DNA of the CDR3 is TGTGCCAGCAGTTTCGAAGAGACCCAGTACTTC. The encoded protein is CASSFEETQYF.

The rearrangement uses TRBV11-2 and TRBJ1-2; perhaps TRBD1 as D (5 bases). The V end lost 4 bases, the J end lost 2 bases, and 8 bases lay between the germline ends. CDR3 length: 13 residues. Germline loops: CDR1 SGHAT, CDR2 FQNNGV. The CDR3 protein is CASSSGLNYGYTF. DNA for the CDR3: TGTGCCAGCAGCTCGGGACTGAACTATGGCTACACCTTC. Filled out from reference TRBV11-2 and TRBJ1-2, the complete variable domain reads EAGVAQSPRYKIIEKRQSVAFWCNPISGHATLYWYQQILGQGPKLLIQFQNNGVVDDSQLPKDRFSAERLKGVDSTLKIQPAKLEDSAVYLCASSSGLNYGYTFGSGTRLTVV.

The gene calls are TRBV19 and TRBJ1-1; D is unresolved. The V gene lost 2 bases and the J gene lost 0 bases, with 7 bases spanning the gap. There are 14 residues in the CDR3. From germline, CDR1 is LNHDA and CDR2 SQIVND (reference sequence). CDR3 amino acids: CASSILDMNTEAFF. CDR3 DNA: TGTGCCAGTAGTATATTAGATATGAACACTGAAGCTTTCTTT.

This sequence joins TRBV5-1 and TRBJ1-1; no clear D. There are 14 residues in the CDR3. Trimming removed 4 bases at V and 5 bases at J, with 15 bases between. Germline values: CDR1 SGHRS, CDR2 YFSETQ. CDR3 DNA: TGCGCCAGCAGCGCCCCGGGTCGCCGGACTGAAGCTTTCTTT. Translated, it gives CASSAPGRRTEAFF.

The rearrangement uses TRBV19 and TRBJ1-1; D not certain. With 0 bases removed from V and 6 bases from J, the gap between germline ends came to 11 bases. Per the germline V gene, CDR1 is LNHDA and CDR2 is SQIVND (reference sequence). The CDR3 has 14 residues. The CDR3 DNA sequence: TGTGCCAGTAGTATAGAAAAGGGAGGGTCTGAAGCTTTCTTT. It yields the protein CASSIEKGGSEAFF.

V and J are TRBV7-2 and TRBJ2-7; the match to TRBD1 covers 8 bases. The germline V gene has CDR1 SGHTA and CDR2 FQGNSA. CDR3 length equals 15 residues. Trimming at V came to 5 bases and at J to 3 bases, leaving 9 bases not matched to a gene. For the CDR3, the DNA is TGTGCCAGCAGCCTAGGGTCGGACAGGGTCTACGAGCAGTACTTC. This sequence encodes CASSLGSDRVYEQYF.

This chain connects TRBV19 to TRBJ2-5, with unresolved D. CDR3 length: 13 amino acids. The germline V and J ends were trimmed by 4 bases and 0 bases, with 6 bases remaining between them. Germline values: CDR1 LNHDA, CDR2 SQIVND (reference sequence). The CDR3 reads CASSRAHQETQYF. Written as DNA, the CDR3 is TGTGCCAGTAGTAGGGCTCACCAAGAGACCCAGTACTTC.

The chain joins TRBV2 to TRBJ2-1, with 8 bases matching TRBD1. The junction had 7 bases not matched to a gene; V was cut back by 4 bases and J by 5 bases. CDR1 is SNHLY and CDR2 is FYNNEI in the germline V gene. CDR3 length equals 15 residues. Here the CDR3 reads CASSAEGTGDNEQFF. CDR3 DNA sequence: TGTGCCAGCAGTGCAGAAGGGACAGGTGACAATGAGCAGTTCTTC. Together with reference TRBV2 and TRBJ2-1, the CDR3 gives the full variable domain: EPEVTQTPSHQVTQMGQEVILRCVPISNHLYFYWYRQILGQKVEFLVSFYNNEISEKSEIFDDQFSVERPDGSNFTLKIRSTKLEDSAMYFCASSAEGTGDNEQFFGPGTRLTVL.

J is TRBJ1-2 and V is TRBV24-1; D might be TRBD1 (6 bases). V dropped 2 bases and J dropped 6 bases, with 15 bases sitting between them. There are 15 residues in the CDR3. The germline CDR1 and CDR2 sequences are KGHDR and SFDVKD. The CDR3 here is CATSDSGTPQHGYTF. In DNA form, the CDR3 reads TGTGCCACCAGTGATTCCGGGACACCCCAACATGGCTACACCTTC.

The chain is built from TRBV29-1 and TRBJ1-1; no clear D. The V end was cut by 7 bases, the J end by 1 base, with 7 bases between. CDR3 length: 11 residues. The germline V gene has CDR1 SQVTM and CDR2 ANQGSEA. As DNA, the CDR3 is TGCAGCGGGAGTGGGAACACTGAAGCTTTCTTT. It specifies CSGSGNTEAFF.

V and J are TRBV3-1 (or the pseudogene TRBV3-2) and TRBJ2-3; TRBD2 aligns across 10 bases. The germline V gene encodes CDR1 LGHDT and CDR2 YNNKEL (reference sequence). The length of the CDR3 is 21 residues. The V gene end was trimmed by 3 bases and the J gene end by 4 bases; junction bases not matched to a gene: 22. DNA for the CDR3: TGTGCCAGCAGCCAGGCTAACCCGACTAGCGGGTGGCCTGTCATTCCAGATACGCAGTATTTT. Residues: CASSQANPTSGWPVIPDTQYF.

The rearrangement uses TRBV3-1 (or the pseudogene TRBV3-2) and TRBJ2-7, with 8 bases lining up with TRBD1. J gave up 2 bases and V 2 bases, and 14 bases lay outside the gene matches. In germline, CDR1 is LGHDT, CDR2 YNNKEL (reference sequence). The CDR3 sequence is 18 residues long. The DNA for the CDR3 is TGTGCCAGCAGCCAAAGAGCCCTTGGTACAGGGGGGACCTACGAGCAGTACTTC. Its protein product is CASSQRALGTGGTYEQYF.

This clone was observed a few times. The rearrangement joins TRBV11-3 to TRBJ2-7; 7 bases agree with TRBD1. With 1 base clipped from V and 2 bases from J, the junction kept 5 bases outside the gene matches. Per germline, CDR1 SGHNT and CDR2 YENEEA. The CDR3 runs to 15 residues. The CDR3 DNA reads TGTGCCAGCAGCTTAGGGGGACAGCGAACCTACGAGCAGTACTTC. Amino acids: CASSLGGQRTYEQYF.

V gene TRBV27 combines with J gene TRBJ2-7; 10 bases fit TRBD1. This CDR3 is 14 amino acids long. The trim removed 7 bases at V and 6 bases at J, leaving 9 bases unmatched. Germline V gene sequence: CDR1 MNHEY, CDR2 SMNVEV (reference sequence). The CDR3 loop is CASTPGTGVFEQYF. As DNA, the CDR3 is TGTGCCAGCACCCCCGGGACAGGGGTTTTCGAGCAGTACTTC.

V usage is TRBV27 and J usage is TRBJ1-2, with D possibly TRBD1 on 6 matching bases. Trimming pared 5 bases from V and 4 bases from J, leaving 11 bases between. The germline V gene encodes CDR1 MNHEY and CDR2 SMNVEV (reference sequence). The CDR3 length is 13 residues. The CDR3 DNA is TGTGCCAGCAGTGAACAGGGTCCCTATGGCTACACCTTC. Translating it yields CASSEQGPYGYTF.

The CDR3, as DNA: TGCGCCAGCAGCCAAGATAGACTCACAGATACGCAGTATTTT. Translated, it gives CASSQDRLTDTQYF. The J gene is TRBJ2-3, the V gene TRBV4-1, with unresolved D. The CDR3 covers 14 residues. Per germline, CDR1 MGHRA and CDR2 YSYEKL. V was cut by 0 bases and J by 2 bases, with 6 bases left in between.

As regards this clone: At one of its ends the junction is not consistent with the germline gene, which may arise from a read error. The chain couples TRBV7-9 to TRBJ2-1; 9 bases are a match to TRBD2. Germline loops: CDR1 SEHNR, CDR2 FQNEAQ (reference sequence). The CDR3 extends over 14 amino acids. CDR3 residues: CASRPHLVAGVEVF. CDR3 sequence (DNA): TGTGCCAGCAGACCTCACCTGGTAGCGGGAGTAGAGGTCTTC.

V gene TRBV29-1 combines with J gene TRBJ2-3, with 8 bases identical to TRBD1. CDR1 is SQVTM and CDR2 is ANQGSEA in the germline V gene. J lost 3 bases, V lost 4 bases, and 6 bases had no gene match. The CDR3 extends over 14 amino acids. CDR3 in amino acids: CSVVTGAGTDTQYF. CDR3 DNA sequence: TGCAGCGTTGTGACAGGGGCTGGGACAGATACGCAGTATTTT.